The 21 T cell receptor beta chains listed next were all sequenced from one sample in a study of PD-1 blockade in classical Hodgkin lymphoma. Profiling relied on immunoSEQ multiplex PCR, and the TCRdb table lists in-frame clones only, not all of them. The data contain over 35,000 clones, over 65% of them seen just once; the ten biggest clones take up roughly 11%. Exposure to brentuximab vedotin varied, and each patient had relapsed following autologous stem cell transplantation. Here the sequenced sample was peripheral blood mononuclear cells (PBMCs), taken at baseline. These receptors all stem from a human donor with classical Hodgkin lymphoma.

The J gene is TRBJ2-1, the V gene TRBV7-9; possible D gene TRBD2, 5 bases. This CDR3 is built from 12 residues. Trimming removed 0 bases from V and 12 bases from J, with 9 bases in between. In germline, CDR1 is SEHNR, CDR2 FQNEAQ (reference sequence). The CDR3 DNA reads TGTGCCAGCAGCTTAGCAAGGAGCGGGCAGTTCTTC. Amino acid sequence: CASSLARSGQFF.

This chain links TRBV7-8 with TRBJ2-7; D might be TRBD1 (5 bases). V was cut by 5 bases and J by 6 bases, with 17 bases left in between. Germline CDR1 reads SGHVS; CDR2 reads FQNEAQ. The CDR3 contains 14 residues. CDR3 bases: TGTGCCAGCAGCCCGACAGAGGTGGGCCCCGAGCAGTACTTC. This sequence encodes CASSPTEVGPEQYF.

This rearrangement joins TRBV13 to TRBJ1-2; TRBD1 might be the D (6 bases). CDR1 is PRHDT and CDR2 is FYEKMQ in the germline V gene (reference sequence). The V gene lost 4 bases and the J gene lost 0 bases, with 12 bases spanning the gap. This CDR3 is built from 15 residues. The CDR3 coding sequence is TGTGCCAGCAGCTCATACAGGGAAGCTAACTATGGCTACACCTTC. Protein product: CASSSYREANYGYTF.

This chain joins TRBV11-2 and TRBJ1-2; no definite D call. Looked up from germline, CDR1 is SGHAT and CDR2 is FQNNGV. The V end was cut by 5 bases, the J end by 5 bases, with 15 bases between. The CDR3 is made up of 14 amino acids. The CDR3 sequence is CASSLWGFLYGYTF. CDR3 DNA sequence: TGTGCCAGCAGCCTCTGGGGATTTCTGTATGGCTACACCTTC.

This CDR3 is CASGNAMRGTVEAFF. The CDR3, as DNA: TGTGCTAGTGGCAATGCTATGCGGGGCACGGTTGAAGCTTTCTTT. The chain combines TRBV12-5 with TRBJ1-1; maybe TRBD1 (5 bases). Germline CDR1 LGHNT, CDR2 FRNRAP. The CDR3 covers 15 residues. Trimming cost V 6 bases and J 7 bases, with 21 bases left between them.

The genes are TRBV28 and TRBJ2-7, with TRBD1 identical over 7 bases. With 6 bases clipped from V and 0 bases from J, the junction kept 5 bases outside the gene matches. The germline V gene encodes CDR1 MDHEN and CDR2 SYDVKM. This CDR3 has 14 residues. The CDR3 DNA is TGTGCCAGCAGCGGGACAGCTAACTCCTACGAGCAGTACTTC. It codes for CASSGTANSYEQYF.

The chain uses TRBV28 and TRBJ2-1, with D possibly matching TRBD2 (7 bases). V was pared by 9 bases and J by 3 bases, with 24 bases between. The CDR3 covers 17 residues. Germline lookup yields CDR1 MDHEN and CDR2 SYDVKM. The CDR3, as DNA: TGTGCCAGTTTAGGGGGGGGATTACTCCAAATCTACAATGAGCAGTTCTTC. This codes for CASLGGGLLQIYNEQFF. The full variable domain, rest sourced from reference TRBV28 and TRBJ2-1, is DVKVTQSSRYLVKRTGEKVFLECVQDMDHENMFWYRQDPGLGLRLIYFSYDVKMKEKGDIPEGYSVSREKKERFSLILESASTNQTSMYLCASLGGGLLQIYNEQFFGPGTRLTVL.

The table lists this clone with a few counts. The chain carries TRBV12-5 and TRBJ1-5, with D perhaps TRBD1 (5 bases). V gave up 6 bases and J gave up 5 bases, with 8 bases separating them. The CDR3 runs 12 residues. Germline CDR1 LGHNT, CDR2 FRNRAP. The DNA of the CDR3 is TGTGCTAGTGGCGACAGTTATCAGCCCCAGCATTTT. The encoded protein is CASGDSYQPQHF.

As for this clone: Other DNA sequences of this sample code for an identical CDR3. The gene calls are TRBV7-9 and TRBJ1-2; 8 bases match TRBD1. The CDR3 runs to 13 residues. V shed 5 bases and J 8 bases; nucleotides not matched to a gene: 7. Germline loops: CDR1 SEHNR, CDR2 FQNEAQ (reference sequence). CDR3 sequence reads: CASSGTGLDGYTF. In nucleotides, the CDR3 is TGTGCCAGCAGCGGGACAGGACTAGACGGCTACACCTTC.

The rearrangement joins TRBV6-5 to TRBJ2-1; no definite D call. Germline V lookup: CDR1 MNHEY, CDR2 SVGAGI. Trimming took 0 bases from V and 0 from J, leaving 9 bases between them. This CDR3 has 16 amino acids. The CDR3 loop is CASSYSGGSSYNEQFF. In nucleotides, the CDR3 is TGTGCCAGCAGTTACTCGGGCGGCAGCTCCTACAATGAGCAGTTCTTC.

This clone was found a few times. The chain employs TRBV7-9 and TRBJ2-1; D not resolved. Germline V gene lookup returns CDR1 SEHNR and CDR2 FQNEAQ (reference sequence). The V end was cut by 4 bases, the J end by 6 bases, with 7 bases between. The length of the CDR3 is 12 residues. CDR3 nucleotide sequence: TGTGCCAGCAGCTCCCAGCTCAATGAGCAGTTCTTC. It codes for CASSSQLNEQFF.

The chain uses TRBV6-1 and TRBJ2-1; D uncertain. The V end was cut by 0 bases, the J end by 3 bases, with 9 bases between. Germline CDR1 is MNHNS and CDR2 is SASEGT. This CDR3 spans 15 amino acids. The CDR3 sequence: CASSEALAYYNEQFF. The CDR3 DNA reads as TGTGCCAGCAGTGAAGCGTTGGCCTACTACAATGAGCAGTTCTTC.

The rearrangement links TRBV7-2 to TRBJ2-2; D is ambiguous. The CDR3 runs to 15 residues. Germline V lookup: CDR1 SGHTA, CDR2 FQGNSA. Trimming stripped 1 base from V and 7 bases from J, with 13 bases between. The CDR3 nucleotides read TGTGCCAGCAGCTTAGGATCCCTGCCGGTCGGGGAGCTGTTTTTT. Its protein product is CASSLGSLPVGELFF.

In nucleotides, the CDR3 is TGTGCCAGCAGCTTAGTAGGGGGCGCTGATCAGCCCCAGCATTTT. It specifies CASSLVGGADQPQHF. V and J are TRBV11-3 and TRBJ1-5; 7 bases match TRBD1. The CDR3 totals 15 residues. The J segment lost 5 bases and the V segment lost 1 base, leaving 5 bases of the junction unmatched. Germline V gives CDR1 SGHNT, CDR2 YENEEA.

The rearrangement links TRBV2 to TRBJ2-7; 10 nucleotides match TRBD2. The V gene end was trimmed by 4 bases and the J gene end by 3 bases; junction bases not matched to a gene: 12. This CDR3 region has 17 residues. Germline assignment: CDR1 SNHLY and CDR2 FYNNEI. CDR3 amino acids: CASSARSLRTSGYEQYF. CDR3 nucleotide sequence: TGTGCCAGCAGTGCCCGCTCCCTGAGGACTAGCGGCTACGAGCAGTACTTC.

This clone came up many times. This rearrangement joins TRBV5-5 to TRBJ2-4; D gene uncertain. V was pared by 0 bases and J by 5 bases, with 6 bases between. Germline CDR1 and CDR2: SGHKS and YYEKEE (reference sequence). The CDR3 covers 13 residues. The CDR3 nucleotides read TGTGCCAGCAGCTTGGAGATAGAAAACATTCAGTACTTC. Translation: CASSLEIENIQYF. The entire variable domain, with the rest obtained from reference TRBV5-5 and TRBJ2-4, is as follows: DAGVTQSPTHLIKTRGQQVTLRCSPISGHKSVSWYQQVLGQGPQFIFQYYEKEERGRGNFPDRFSARQFPNYSSELNVNALLLGDSALYLCASSLEIENIQYFGAGTRLSVL.

The chain combines TRBV5-1 with TRBJ1-1; 7 bases agree with TRBD1. CDR1 and CDR2 from the germline V gene are SGHRS and YFSETQ. V trimming: 1 base; J trimming: 7 bases; junction bases outside the gene matches: 4. This CDR3 comprises 13 residues. In DNA, the CDR3 is TGCGCCAGCAGCTTGACCGGACAGGATGAAGCTTTCTTT. It translates to CASSLTGQDEAFF.

The rearrangement links TRBV7-6 to TRBJ2-3, with 7 bases aligning to TRBD2. V lost 4 bases and J lost 5; bases outside the gene matches: 12. CDR3 length: 16 amino acids. The germline V gene encodes CDR1 SGHVS and CDR2 FNYEAQ. CDR3 DNA sequence: TGTGCCAGCAGCTCTCGACTAGCAAAGGACGTAGATACGCAGTATTTT. It translates to CASSSRLAKDVDTQYF.

The chain recombines TRBV28 with TRBJ1-2; 9 bases fit TRBD1. V shed 4 bases and J 6 bases; nucleotides not matched to a gene: 15. Germline CDR1 is MDHEN and CDR2 is SYDVKM. The CDR3 extends over 17 amino acids. This CDR3 reads CASSSSNGQGWRNGYTF. As DNA, the CDR3 is TGTGCCAGCAGTTCGTCGAACGGACAGGGGTGGAGAAATGGCTACACCTTC.

DNA for the CDR3: TGTGCCAGCAGCGTAGAACTAGCGGGATCAGATACGCAGTATTTT. It translates to CASSVELAGSDTQYF. The chain recombines TRBV9 with TRBJ2-3; TRBD2 agrees at 10 bases. The CDR3 totals 15 residues. Looked up from germline, CDR1 is SGDLS and CDR2 is YYNGEE. V trimming: 0 bases; J trimming: 4 bases; junction bases outside the gene matches: 2.

V gene TRBV2 combines with J gene TRBJ1-2; the D is unclear. Per germline, CDR1 SNHLY and CDR2 FYNNEI. The CDR3 loop spans 15 amino acids. V was clipped by 5 bases and J by 4 bases, with 17 bases between them. The CDR3 is CASSTSASLIYGYTF. The CDR3 bases are TGTGCCAGCAGTACTTCCGCCTCCCTGATCTATGGCTACACCTTC.